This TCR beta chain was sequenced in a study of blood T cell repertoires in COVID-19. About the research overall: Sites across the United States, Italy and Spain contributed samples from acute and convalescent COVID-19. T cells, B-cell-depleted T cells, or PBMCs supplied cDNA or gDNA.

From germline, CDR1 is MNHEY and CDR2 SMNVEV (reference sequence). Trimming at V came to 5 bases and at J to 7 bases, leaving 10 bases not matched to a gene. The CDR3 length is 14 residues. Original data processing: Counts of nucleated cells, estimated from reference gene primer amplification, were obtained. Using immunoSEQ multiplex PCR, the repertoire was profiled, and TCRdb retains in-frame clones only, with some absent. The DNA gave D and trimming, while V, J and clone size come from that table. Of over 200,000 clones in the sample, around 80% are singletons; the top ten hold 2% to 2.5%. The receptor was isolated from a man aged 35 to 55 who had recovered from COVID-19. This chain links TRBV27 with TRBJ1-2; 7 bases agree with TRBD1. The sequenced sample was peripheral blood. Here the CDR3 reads CASSLVQGVGGYTF. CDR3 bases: TGTGCCAGCAGTCTTGTCCAGGGGGTAGGTGGCTACACCTTC.